This T cell receptor beta chain was profiled in a study of blood T cell repertoires in COVID-19. Background on the study: Sites across the United States, Italy and Spain contributed samples from acute and convalescent COVID-19. Nucleic acid was either cDNA or gDNA, and it came from T cells, B-cell-depleted T cells, or PBMCs.

Original processing notes: Counts of nucleated cells, estimated from reference gene primer amplification, were obtained. The method was immunoSEQ multiplex PCR; TCRdb's version includes in-frame clones alone and lacks a portion of them. D and trimming come from the DNA, and the V and J calls and clone size come from that table. The data hold tens of thousands of clones, with 85% to 95% observed a single time. The TCR originated in a human donor in a cohort sampled during active COVID-19. The source material was peripheral blood.

The CDR3 nucleotides are TGTGCCAGCAGTACCTCAAGACAGGGGGGTAATGAAAAACTGTTTTTT. Encoded protein: CASSTSRQGGNEKLFF. This chain uses TRBV28 with TRBJ1-4; TRBD1 agrees at 9 bases. The V and J ends lost 5 bases and 4 bases, in that order; junction bases with no gene match: 8. Germline-derived CDR1 and CDR2 are MDHEN and SYDVKM. The CDR3 is 16 residues long.